A single sample gave rise to the 28 T cell receptor beta chains below, sequenced in a study of control samples from healthy donors and cancer patients. Produced via immunoSEQ multiplex PCR; TCRdb's table is partial and in-frame only. This table holds under 300,000 clones, 82% found once. The sequenced sample consisted of PBMCs. These TCRs come from a woman in her fifties or sixties with lung cancer.

Points on this clone: Different DNA sequences within this sample yield the same CDR3. This sequence joins TRBV7-2 and TRBJ2-7, with D perhaps TRBD2 (7 bases). The germline V gene encodes CDR1 SGHTA and CDR2 FQGNSA. Trimming took off 4 bases at V and 2 bases at J, with 12 bases between the two ends. This CDR3 spans 14 amino acids. Here the CDR3 reads CASSSTGGPYEQYF. The CDR3 bases are TGTGCCAGCAGCTCAACCGGGGGGCCCTACGAGCAGTACTTC.

The V and J genes are TRBV19 and TRBJ1-1, with TRBD1 matching over 8 bases. J was trimmed by 4 bases and V by 5 bases; bases with no gene match: 6. Germline V gene lookup returns CDR1 LNHDA and CDR2 SQIVND (reference sequence). The CDR3 spans 14 residues. Here the CDR3 reads CASSQGAVGTEAFF. DNA of the CDR3: TGTGCCAGTAGTCAGGGGGCCGTGGGCACTGAAGCTTTCTTT. Together with reference TRBV19 and TRBJ1-1, the CDR3 gives the full variable domain: DGGITQSPKYLFRKEGQNVTLSCEQNLNHDAMYWYRQDPGQGLRLIYYSQIVNDFQKGDIAEGYSVSREKKESFPLTVTSAQKNPTAFYLCASSQGAVGTEAFFGQGTRLTVV.

This clone was seen once. CDR3 DNA sequence: TGTGCCAGCAGCGGACCCCACAGGAACTATGGCTACACCTTC. Translating it yields CASSGPHRNYGYTF. V and J are TRBV7-8 and TRBJ1-2, with D possibly matching TRBD1 (5 bases). V lost 5 bases and J lost 2, with 12 bases in between. Germline V gene data show CDR1 as SGHVS and CDR2 as FQNEAQ. The CDR3 loop spans 14 amino acids.

This clone was recorded once. V gene TRBV7-8 combines with J gene TRBJ2-5, with TRBD1 identical over 7 bases. This CDR3 region has 15 residues. V lost 0 bases to trimming and J lost 5 bases; unmatched junction nucleotides: 6. CDR1 and CDR2 from the germline V gene are SGHVS and FQNEAQ. CDR3 DNA: TGTGCCAGCAGCTTAGCGCGACAGGGAAGGGAGACCCAGTACTTC. Translating gives CASSLARQGRETQYF.

The rearrangement links TRBV7-8 to TRBJ2-7; 9 bases are a match to TRBD1. V was pared by 0 bases and J by 6 bases, with 9 bases of the junction left unmatched. Germline V gives CDR1 SGHVS, CDR2 FQNEAQ. This CDR3 region has 16 residues. The CDR3 loop reads CASSLALQGAIGEQYF. The CDR3 bases are TGTGCCAGCAGCTTAGCGCTACAGGGGGCGATTGGCGAGCAGTACTTC. The full variable domain, with the rest looked up from reference TRBV7-8 and TRBJ2-7, is GAGVSQSPRYKVAKRGQDVALRCDPISGHVSLFWYQQALGQGPEFLTYFQNEAQLDKSGLPSDRFFAERPEGSVSTLKIQRTQQEDSAVYLCASSLALQGAIGEQYFGPGTRLTVT.

The V gene is TRBV6-2 or TRBV6-3, the J gene TRBJ1-6, with D perhaps matching TRBD1 (6 bases). The CDR3 has 15 amino acids. Germline V gene data show CDR1 as MNHEY and CDR2 as SVGEGT. With 3 bases removed from V and 11 bases from J, the gap between germline ends came to 17 bases. The CDR3 DNA reads TGTGCCAGCAGTTATGAGGCGGGGGCGCCGGCACCCCTCCACTTT. This codes for CASSYEAGAPAPLHF.

This clone was found a few times. This chain links TRBV18 with TRBJ1-5; 7 bases match TRBD1. J was trimmed by 6 bases and V by 6 bases; bases with no gene match: 5. This CDR3 is built from 13 residues. CDR1 and CDR2 (germline): KGHSH, LQKENI. In DNA form, the CDR3 reads TGTGCCAGCTCCCTTGGGACAGCTCAGCCCCAGCATTTT. As protein: CASSLGTAQPQHF.

This clone has just a few counts. The chain is built from TRBV14 and TRBJ2-2; 7 positions agree with TRBD1. V dropped 8 bases and J dropped 0; count of bases not matched to a gene: 9. CDR1 SGHDN and CDR2 FVKESK come from the germline V gene. The CDR3 loop spans 16 amino acids. The CDR3 protein is CASGPLQGANTGELFF. CDR3 bases: TGTGCCAGCGGCCCCTTGCAGGGGGCGAACACCGGGGAGCTGTTTTTT.

The rearrangement joins TRBV28 to TRBJ2-1; 9 bases match TRBD1. The CDR3 extends over 14 amino acids. J lost 1 base, V lost 10 bases, and 5 bases had no gene match. From germline, CDR1 is MDHEN and CDR2 SYDVKM. CDR3 loop: CATKGTGSYNEQFF. CDR3 in DNA: TGTGCCACCAAGGGGACAGGGTCCTACAATGAGCAGTTCTTC.

This clone came up once. The chain's CDR3 is CASSIGINTEAFF. CDR3 nucleotides: TGTGCCAGTAGTATTGGGATTAACACTGAAGCTTTCTTT. The chain employs TRBV19 and TRBJ1-1; D remains ambiguous. V dropped 3 bases and J dropped 2 bases, with 7 bases sitting between them. This CDR3 is built from 13 residues. Germline values: CDR1 LNHDA, CDR2 SQIVND (reference sequence).

This clone appeared a single time. V usage is TRBV5-1 and J usage is TRBJ1-2, with 8 bases fitting TRBD1. Germline V lookup: CDR1 SGHRS, CDR2 YFSETQ. The CDR3 length is 13 residues. The V and J ends lost 5 bases and 3 bases, in that order; junction bases with no gene match: 3. CDR3 in amino acids: CASSQQGDYGYTF. CDR3 DNA: TGCGCCAGCAGTCAACAGGGGGACTATGGCTACACCTTC.

The chain joins TRBV7-2 to TRBJ2-1; unclear D gene. Germline V CDR1 and CDR2: SGHTA, FQGNSA. CDR3 length equals 12 residues. Trimming took off 2 bases at V and 8 bases at J, with 7 bases between the two ends. The CDR3 loop reads CASSLRVHEQFF. The CDR3 DNA reads TGTGCCAGCAGCTTAAGAGTCCATGAGCAGTTCTTC.

The V call is TRBV5-4, the J call TRBJ1-3; D may be TRBD1 (5 bases). This CDR3 comprises 14 residues. Germline loops: CDR1 SGHNT, CDR2 YYREEE (reference sequence). With 0 bases removed from V and 7 bases from J, the gap between germline ends came to 11 bases. The CDR3 is CASSLDLGRNTIYF. DNA of the CDR3: TGTGCCAGCAGCTTGGATTTGGGGCGTAACACCATATATTTT.

This clone was seen only a few times. The V call is TRBV7-2, the J call TRBJ2-7, with D possibly TRBD1 on 6 matching bases. Germline V gene lookup returns CDR1 SGHTA and CDR2 FQGNSA. Trimming shortened V by 4 bases and J by 3 bases, and 13 bases separated the two germline ends. The CDR3 runs to 14 residues. As DNA, the CDR3 is TGTGCCAGCAGCTACGGGACATCATTCTACGAGCAGTACTTC. It encodes CASSYGTSFYEQYF.

A note on this clone: The identical CDR3 is also encoded by other nucleotide sequences in the sample. The V call is TRBV5-1, the J call TRBJ2-5; the match to TRBD2 covers 11 bases. The CDR3 is made up of 16 amino acids. Germline values: CDR1 SGHRS, CDR2 YFSETQ. J was trimmed by 2 bases and V by 0 bases; bases with no gene match: 3. The CDR3 here is CASSLAVAGGQETQYF. The CDR3 DNA follows: TGCGCCAGCAGCTTGGCGGTAGCGGGGGGGCAAGAGACCCAGTACTTC.

This clone was seen a few times. The J gene is TRBJ1-5, the V gene TRBV24-1; 8 bases map to TRBD1. Unmatched junction bases numbered 4, after V lost 5 bases and J lost 5 bases. CDR1 KGHDR and CDR2 SFDVKD come from the germline V gene. The CDR3 has 14 residues. The CDR3 protein is CATSVGQGDQPQHF. CDR3 bases: TGTGCCACCAGTGTTGGACAGGGCGATCAGCCCCAGCATTTT.

This clone was seen a handful of times. This chain links TRBV7-9 with TRBJ2-5; 9 bases are shared with TRBD1. Germline values: CDR1 SEHNR, CDR2 FQNEAQ (reference sequence). J gave up 5 bases and V 3 bases, and 4 bases lay outside the gene matches. The CDR3 sequence is 14 residues long. CDR3 DNA: TGTGCCAGCAGCTTGACAGGGGGATTGGAGACCCAGTACTTC. Its translation is CASSLTGGLETQYF.

The CDR3: CASSPRTVEVNTEAFF. DNA of the CDR3: TGTGCCAGCTCGCCCAGAACCGTTGAGGTGAACACTGAAGCTTTCTTT. The V and J genes are TRBV18 and TRBJ1-1; D not resolved. V lost 6 bases, J lost 0 bases, and 17 bases lay in between. Looked up from germline, CDR1 is KGHSH and CDR2 is LQKENI. CDR3 length: 16 amino acids.

This clone was observed a handful of times. V gene TRBV29-1 combines with J gene TRBJ1-2, with D unclear. V was pared by 2 bases and J by 4 bases, with 8 bases between. Germline CDR1 and CDR2: SQVTM and ANQGSEA. The CDR3 has 12 amino acids. The CDR3 DNA reads as TGCAGCGTTGAACGGCCGCCCTATGGCTACACCTTC. Translation gives CSVERPPYGYTF. Combining the CDR3 with reference TRBV29-1 and TRBJ1-2 gives the whole variable domain SAVISQKPSRDICQRGTSLTIQCQVDSQVTMMFWYRQQPGQSLTLIATANQGSEATYESGFVIDKFPISRPNLTFSTLTVSNMSPEDSSIYLCSVERPPYGYTFGSGTRLTVV.

The chain combines TRBV6-1 with TRBJ1-6, with D hard to call. The CDR3 sequence is 14 residues long. V lost 0 bases to trimming and J lost 10 bases, with 10 bases between them. The V gene's germline CDR1 is MNHNS and CDR2 SASEGT. The CDR3, as DNA: TGTGCCAGCAGTGAAGCAGGCGCTGGGTCACCCCTCCACTTT. Translating it yields CASSEAGAGSPLHF.

V usage is TRBV5-1 and J usage is TRBJ2-3; 7 bases align to TRBD2. V gave up 3 bases and J gave up 4 bases; unmatched junction bases: 5. CDR1 is SGHRS, CDR2 YFSETQ, per germline. This CDR3 comprises 14 residues. The CDR3 DNA reads as TGCGCCAGCAGCTCGCGGGAGCCCCCAGATACGCAGTATTTT. It specifies CASSSREPPDTQYF.

The chain has TRBV21-1 and TRBJ2-3; the D call in the table, TRBD2, was not verified against the DNA. TRBV21-1 is termed a pseudogene. This CDR3 comprises 12 residues. CDR3 sequence (DNA): TGTGCCAGCAGCTCTCCGACAGATACGCAGTATTTT. Its translation: CASSSPTDTQYF.

This chain connects TRBV13 to TRBJ2-1; no firm D call. The V gene's germline CDR1 is PRHDT and CDR2 FYEKMQ (reference sequence). Between the trimmed V and J ends, which lost 5 bases and 4 bases, there was a span of 6 bases. This CDR3 has 12 amino acids. The chain's CDR3 is CASSRLYNEQFF. The DNA for the CDR3 is TGTGCCAGCAGCCGGTTGTACAATGAGCAGTTCTTC.

The chain couples TRBV7-2 to TRBJ2-5; D is possibly TRBD2 (6 bases). CDR3 length equals 14 residues. Per germline, CDR1 SGHTA and CDR2 FQGNSA. Trimming stripped 2 bases from V and 3 bases from J, with 10 bases between. CDR3 region: CASSLFSGEETQYF. CDR3 bases: TGTGCCAGCAGCTTATTTAGCGGAGAAGAGACCCAGTACTTC.

Only one count was recorded for this clone. The CDR3 here is CASSLNLPYNEQFF. In DNA form, the CDR3 reads TGTGCCAGCAGTTTAAACCTCCCCTACAATGAGCAGTTCTTC. The chain recombines TRBV28 with TRBJ2-1, with unresolved D. The V end lost 2 bases, the J end lost 2 bases, and 7 bases lay between the germline ends. The CDR3 contains 14 residues. The germline CDR1 and CDR2 sequences are MDHEN and SYDVKM. The full variable domain, rest sourced from reference TRBV28 and TRBJ2-1, is DVKVTQSSRYLVKRTGEKVFLECVQDMDHENMFWYRQDPGLGLRLIYFSYDVKMKEKGDIPEGYSVSREKKERFSLILESASTNQTSMYLCASSLNLPYNEQFFGPGTRLTVL.

This rearrangement joins TRBV5-1 to TRBJ2-1, with a possible D match to TRBD2 (6 bases). Trimming pared 5 bases from V and 1 base from J, leaving 10 bases between. Germline values: CDR1 SGHRS, CDR2 YFSETQ. The CDR3 has 14 residues. The chain's CDR3 is CASRNSGSYNEQFF. CDR3 sequence (DNA): TGCGCCAGCAGGAATAGCGGTTCCTACAATGAGCAGTTCTTC.

The V and J genes are TRBV28 and TRBJ2-1; 7 positions match TRBD2. J was trimmed by 2 bases and V by 3 bases; bases with no gene match: 4. Germline values: CDR1 MDHEN, CDR2 SYDVKM. CDR3 length: 15 amino acids. The CDR3 reads CASSFGGSAYNEQFF. CDR3 DNA: TGTGCCAGCAGTTTCGGGGGGAGCGCCTACAATGAGCAGTTCTTC. The entire variable domain, with the rest obtained from reference TRBV28 and TRBJ2-1, is as follows: DVKVTQSSRYLVKRTGEKVFLECVQDMDHENMFWYRQDPGLGLRLIYFSYDVKMKEKGDIPEGYSVSREKKERFSLILESASTNQTSMYLCASSFGGSAYNEQFFGPGTRLTVL.

The chain links TRBV2 to TRBJ2-2; 10 bases map to TRBD2. The CDR3 extends over 17 amino acids. V lost 3 bases and J lost 4; bases outside the gene matches: 8. CDR1 is SNHLY and CDR2 is FYNNEI in the germline V gene. CDR3 nucleotides: TGTGCCAGCAGTGACAAGCGGGGGGGCGTCGGCACCGGGGAGCTGTTTTTT. It specifies CASSDKRGGVGTGELFF.